Listed here are 22 T cell receptor beta chains from one sample, sequenced in a study of cytomegalovirus exposure and HLA in healthy donors. PCR employed 60 Vbeta and 13 Jbeta primers. Assay used: immunoSEQ multiplex PCR; TCRdb lists only in-frame clones, some missing. Of 150,000 to 200,000 clones listed, over 65% are singletons. The sequenced sample was PBMCs. The receptors were gathered from a man aged 18 to 29 in good health and CMV-seropositive.

This clone occurred once. V gene TRBV6-5 combines with J gene TRBJ2-7, with 7 bases identical to TRBD2. There are 16 residues in the CDR3. The germline CDR1 and CDR2 sequences are MNHEY and SVGAGI. J gave up 4 bases and V 4 bases, and 13 bases lay outside the gene matches. Here the CDR3 reads CASSFPIRGGLYEQYV. CDR3 DNA: TGTGCCAGCAGTTTCCCGATCCGGGGAGGGCTTTACGAGCAGTACGTC.

This clone has more than one count but fewer than ten. The chain combines TRBV30 with TRBJ1-2; D is possibly TRBD1 (5 bases). The V end was cut by 3 bases, the J end by 7 bases, with 15 bases between. Per germline, CDR1 GTSNPN and CDR2 SVGIG (reference sequence). CDR3 length equals 13 residues. The CDR3 nucleotides read TGTGCCTGGAGGTTGCGGGACCAAGGTGGCTACACCTTC. It is translated as CAWRLRDQGGYTF.

The V gene is TRBV6-6, the J gene TRBJ2-3; D not resolved. CDR3 length equals 16 residues. V was clipped by 0 bases and J by 0 bases, with 10 bases between them. Per germline, CDR1 MNHNY and CDR2 SVGAGI (reference sequence). CDR3 residues: CASSYSDSRSTDTQYF. DNA for the CDR3: TGTGCCAGCAGTTACTCTGATAGCCGGAGCACAGATACGCAGTATTTT.

The chain recombines TRBV4-1 with TRBJ1-6; perhaps TRBD1 as D (6 bases). The CDR3 has 18 residues. Germline CDR1 and CDR2: MGHRA and YSYEKL. The V gene lost 2 bases and the J gene lost 7 bases, with 21 bases spanning the gap. The CDR3 protein is CASSQQIGGGLGNSPLHF. CDR3 bases: TGCGCCAGCAGCCAACAAATCGGGGGGGGCTTAGGAAATTCACCCCTCCACTTT.

This clone was seen a few times. The chain uses TRBV28 and TRBJ1-2; no definite D call. Germline CDR1 MDHEN, CDR2 SYDVKM. V lost 1 base and J 4 bases, leaving 4 bases between the germline ends. The CDR3 covers 12 residues. CDR3 sequence: CASSLSRYGYTF. The CDR3 coding sequence is TGTGCCAGCAGTTTATCGCGCTATGGCTACACCTTC.

The CDR3: CASSSRAQSYEQYV. The CDR3 nucleotides read TGTGCCAGCAGCTCGCGTGCACAGAGCTACGAGCAGTACGTC. The chain uses TRBV7-8 and TRBJ2-7, with D unclear. The germline V gene encodes CDR1 SGHVS and CDR2 FQNEAQ. The germline V and J ends were trimmed by 4 bases and 3 bases, with 13 bases remaining between them. CDR3 size: 14 residues.

The rearrangement joins TRBV29-1 to TRBJ2-5; 7 nucleotides match TRBD1. The V segment lost 0 bases and the J segment 3 bases; nucleotides outside the gene matches: 7. This CDR3 is 15 amino acids long. Germline V gene sequence: CDR1 SQVTM, CDR2 ANQGSEA. The DNA of the CDR3 is TGCAGCGTTGAAGAAGGGACAGACAAAGAAGAGACCCAGTACTTC. Translated: CSVEEGTDKEETQYF.

This clone has only a few counts. This rearrangement joins TRBV6-4 to TRBJ1-2; 7 bases align to TRBD1. CDR1 MRHNA and CDR2 SNTAGT come from the germline V gene. The CDR3 consists of 14 residues. With 5 bases clipped from V and 8 bases from J, the junction kept 11 bases outside the gene matches. The CDR3 loop reads CASSPRQGTEGYTF. The DNA of the CDR3 is TGTGCCAGCAGTCCCCGACAGGGCACGGAGGGCTACACCTTC.

This clone was detected a few times. The V and J genes are TRBV7-6 and TRBJ2-3; 7 nucleotides match TRBD1. V lost 0 bases and J lost 0; bases outside the gene matches: 3. Germline V gene data show CDR1 as SGHVS and CDR2 as FNYEAQ. The CDR3 has 16 amino acids. The CDR3 spells CASSLANRGSTDTQYF. CDR3 DNA sequence: TGTGCCAGCAGCTTAGCTAACAGGGGTAGCACAGATACGCAGTATTTT. The full variable domain, in which reference TRBV7-6 and TRBJ2-3 provide the parts outside the CDR3, is GAGVSQSPRYKVTKRGQDVALRCDPISGHVSLYWYRQALGQGPEFLTYFNYEAQQDKSGLPNDRFSAERPEGSISTLTIQRTEQRDSAMYRCASSLANRGSTDTQYFGPGTRLTVL.

J is TRBJ2-4 and V is TRBV5-5; 9 bases are shared with TRBD2. Germline loops: CDR1 SGHKS, CDR2 YYEKEE (reference sequence). Trimming cost V 2 bases and J 0 bases; bases outside gene matches: 6. The length of the CDR3 is 17 residues. CDR3 sequence: CASSFGAGGTAKNIQYF. CDR3 in DNA: TGTGCCAGCAGCTTCGGGGCGGGGGGGACAGCCAAAAACATTCAGTACTTC.

The chain employs TRBV9 and TRBJ1-1; no reliable D call. This CDR3 is 12 amino acids long. Germline V gives CDR1 SGDLS, CDR2 YYNGEE. V lost 0 bases and J lost 5, with 5 bases in between. The CDR3 region is CASSVAGTEAFF. The CDR3 DNA follows: TGTGCCAGCAGCGTAGCGGGGACTGAAGCTTTCTTT.

The table lists this clone with a few counts. The chain joins TRBV18 to TRBJ2-1; 9 bases fit TRBD2. After removal of 3 bases from V and 7 bases from J, the junction contained 4 bases not matched to a gene. The CDR3 totals 14 residues. Per germline, CDR1 KGHSH and CDR2 LQKENI. The CDR3 is CASSPSAGGNEQFF. The CDR3 DNA reads TGTGCCAGCTCACCTTCGGCGGGGGGGAATGAGCAGTTCTTC.

This clone came up many times. The genes are TRBV10-3 and TRBJ2-6; the match to TRBD1 covers 8 bases. Germline lookup yields CDR1 ENHRY and CDR2 SYGVKD. The CDR3 totals 17 residues. Trimming cost V 3 bases and J 1 base; bases outside gene matches: 5. The CDR3 DNA is TGTGCCATCAGTGACCGGACAGGGCGATCTGGGGCCAACGTCCTGACTTTC. Translating it yields CAISDRTGRSGANVLTF.

This chain connects TRBV5-1 to TRBJ2-5, with a weak D call TRBD1 (7 bases). V was cut by 0 bases and J by 5 bases, with 14 bases left in between. CDR1 is SGHRS and CDR2 is YFSETQ in the germline V gene. This CDR3 is 15 amino acids long. CDR3 region: CASSLGRDRRETQYF. Written as DNA, the CDR3 is TGCGCCAGCAGCTTGGGGAGGGACAGAAGGGAGACCCAGTACTTC.

The J gene is TRBJ1-1, the V gene TRBV19; D remains unclear. V lost 6 bases, J lost 0 bases, and 11 bases lay in between. In germline, CDR1 is LNHDA, CDR2 SQIVND (reference sequence). The CDR3 spans 14 residues. CDR3 bases: TGTGCCAGTAGCGCCCCGGGGTTGAACACTGAAGCTTTCTTT. Translated, it gives CASSAPGLNTEAFF.

The V gene is TRBV10-2, the J gene TRBJ2-3, with 9 bases lining up with TRBD2. The CDR3 spans 16 residues. Germline-derived CDR1 and CDR2 are WSHSY and SAAADI. The J segment lost 8 bases and the V segment lost 0 bases, leaving 9 bases of the junction unmatched. The CDR3 here is CASSESLSGGSATQYF. CDR3 nucleotides: TGCGCCAGCAGTGAGTCGTTAAGCGGGGGGTCGGCTACGCAGTATTTT.

The chain is built from TRBV29-1 and TRBJ2-5; a weak D match, TRBD2 (7 bases). The germline V gene encodes CDR1 SQVTM and CDR2 ANQGSEA. The CDR3 is 14 amino acids. Trimming stripped 4 bases from V and 5 bases from J, with 17 bases between. In DNA form, the CDR3 reads TGCAGCGTTGTCGGGCGGGGAGGGGGGGAGACCCAGTACTTC. Translation gives CSVVGRGGGETQYF.

Only a few counts were recorded for this clone. This chain links TRBV7-2 with TRBJ1-1; no definite D call. V shed 6 bases and J shed 0 bases, with 8 bases lying between them. Per the germline V gene, CDR1 is SGHTA and CDR2 is FQGNSA. The CDR3 loop spans 13 amino acids. The CDR3 sequence: CASRVEMNTEAFF. The CDR3 DNA is TGTGCCAGCAGGGTCGAGATGAACACTGAAGCTTTCTTT.

CDR3: CSVRITGGIAFF. In nucleotides, the CDR3 is TGCAGCGTAAGAATAACAGGGGGCATAGCTTTCTTT. This chain joins TRBV29-1 and TRBJ1-1; 9 nucleotides agree with TRBD1. Germline V gene lookup returns CDR1 SQVTM and CDR2 ANQGSEA. This CDR3 has 12 amino acids. J was trimmed by 10 bases and V by 6 bases; bases with no gene match: 9. The variable domain in full, with the rest retrieved from reference TRBV29-1 and TRBJ1-1, is SAVISQKPSRDICQRGTSLTIQCQVDSQVTMMFWYRQQPGQSLTLIATANQGSEATYESGFVIDKFPISRPNLTFSTLTVSNMSPEDSSIYLCSVRITGGIAFFGQGTRLTVV.

The chain recombines TRBV5-1 with TRBJ2-3; 9 positions agree with TRBD2. The CDR3 totals 19 residues. V shed 4 bases, J shed 2 bases, and the junction held 17 bases outside the gene matches. CDR1 is SGHRS and CDR2 is YFSETQ in the germline V gene. CDR3 loop: CASSPDGKRGAVVTDTQYF. The CDR3, as DNA: TGCGCCAGCAGCCCGGATGGGAAGCGGGGGGCTGTTGTCACAGATACGCAGTATTTT.

The genes are TRBV25-1 and TRBJ1-1; maybe TRBD1 (6 bases). V lost 2 bases and J lost 2, with 15 bases in between. CDR3 length: 16 amino acids. Germline V gene lookup returns CDR1 MGHDK and CDR2 SYGVNS. CDR3 loop: CASSEARQDGNTEAFF. CDR3 sequence (DNA): TGTGCCAGCAGTGAAGCGAGACAGGACGGTAACACTGAAGCTTTCTTT.

This rearrangement joins TRBV9 to TRBJ2-3; TRBD2 matches at 13 bases. In germline, CDR1 is SGDLS, CDR2 YYNGEE. The junction had 7 bases not matched to a gene; V was cut back by 3 bases and J by 6 bases. This CDR3 is 16 amino acids long. CDR3 DNA: TGTGCCAGCAGCGAGGGGACTAGCGGGGCTTGGGATACGCAGTATTTT. This sequence encodes CASSEGTSGAWDTQYF.